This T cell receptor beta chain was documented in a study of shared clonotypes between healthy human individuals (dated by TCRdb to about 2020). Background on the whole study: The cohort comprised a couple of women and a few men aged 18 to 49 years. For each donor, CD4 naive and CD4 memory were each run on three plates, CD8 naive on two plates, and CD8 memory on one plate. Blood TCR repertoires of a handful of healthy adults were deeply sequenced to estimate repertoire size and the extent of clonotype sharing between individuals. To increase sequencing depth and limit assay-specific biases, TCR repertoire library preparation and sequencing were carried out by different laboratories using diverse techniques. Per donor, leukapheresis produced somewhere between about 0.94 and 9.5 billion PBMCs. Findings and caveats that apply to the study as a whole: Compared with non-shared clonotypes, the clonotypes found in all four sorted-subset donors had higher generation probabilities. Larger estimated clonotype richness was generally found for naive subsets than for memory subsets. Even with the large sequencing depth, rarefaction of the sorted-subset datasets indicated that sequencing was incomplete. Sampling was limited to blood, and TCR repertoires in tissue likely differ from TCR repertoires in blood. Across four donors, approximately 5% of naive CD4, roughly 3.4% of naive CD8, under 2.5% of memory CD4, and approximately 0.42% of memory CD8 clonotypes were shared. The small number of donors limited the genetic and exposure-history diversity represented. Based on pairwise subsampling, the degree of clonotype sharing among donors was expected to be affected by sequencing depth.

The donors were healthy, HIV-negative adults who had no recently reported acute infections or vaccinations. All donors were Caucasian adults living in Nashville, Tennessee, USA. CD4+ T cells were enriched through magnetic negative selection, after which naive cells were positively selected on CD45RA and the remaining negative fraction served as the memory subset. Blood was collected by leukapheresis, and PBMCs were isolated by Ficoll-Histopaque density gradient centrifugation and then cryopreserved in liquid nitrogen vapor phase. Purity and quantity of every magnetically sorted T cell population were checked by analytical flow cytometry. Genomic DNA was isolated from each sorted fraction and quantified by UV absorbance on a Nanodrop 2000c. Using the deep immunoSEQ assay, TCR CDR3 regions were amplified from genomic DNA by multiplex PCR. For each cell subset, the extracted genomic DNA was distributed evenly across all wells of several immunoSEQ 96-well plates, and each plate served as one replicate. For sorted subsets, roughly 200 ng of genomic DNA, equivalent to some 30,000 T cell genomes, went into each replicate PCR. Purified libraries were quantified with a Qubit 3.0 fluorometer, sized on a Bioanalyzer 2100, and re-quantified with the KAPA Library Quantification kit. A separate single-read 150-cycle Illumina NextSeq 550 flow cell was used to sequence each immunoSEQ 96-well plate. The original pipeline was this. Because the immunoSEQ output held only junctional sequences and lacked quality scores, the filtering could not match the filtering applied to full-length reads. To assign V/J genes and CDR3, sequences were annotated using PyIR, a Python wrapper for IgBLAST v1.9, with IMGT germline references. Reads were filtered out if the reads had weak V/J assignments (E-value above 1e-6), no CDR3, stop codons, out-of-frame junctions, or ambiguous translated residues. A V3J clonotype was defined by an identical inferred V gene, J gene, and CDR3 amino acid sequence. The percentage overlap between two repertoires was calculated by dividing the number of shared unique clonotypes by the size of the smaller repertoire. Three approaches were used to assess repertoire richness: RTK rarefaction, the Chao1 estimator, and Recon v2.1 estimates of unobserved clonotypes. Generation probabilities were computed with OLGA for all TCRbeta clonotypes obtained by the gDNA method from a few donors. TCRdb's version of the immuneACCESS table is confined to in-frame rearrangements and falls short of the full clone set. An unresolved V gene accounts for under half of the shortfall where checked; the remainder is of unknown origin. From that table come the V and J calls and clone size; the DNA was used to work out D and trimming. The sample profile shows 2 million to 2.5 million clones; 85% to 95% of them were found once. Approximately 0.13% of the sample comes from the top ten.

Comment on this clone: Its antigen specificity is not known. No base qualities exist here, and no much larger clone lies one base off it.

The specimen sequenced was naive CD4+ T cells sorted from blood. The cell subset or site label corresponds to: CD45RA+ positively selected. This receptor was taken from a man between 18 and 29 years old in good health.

The nucleotide sequence is TGTGCCAGCAGCTTAGCGGGACCCCCCCAAGAGACCCAGTACTTC. Translated, it gives CASSLAGPPQETQYF. The rearrangement combines TRBV7-9 with TRBJ2-5; the D gene could be either TRBD1 or TRBD2, each agreeing at 5 bases. Based on the germline V gene (reference sequence), the CDR1 and CDR2 sequences are SEHNR and FQNEAQ. The CDR3 numbers 15 residues from cysteine through phenylalanine. The sequence is cut down to CDR3 DNA, 45 bases in frame from base 1. V lost 0 bases and J lost 1 base; the stretch between them is 9 bases long.